The 15 T cell receptor beta chains below come from one sample, sequenced in a study of blood T cells in healthy people across ages. Then a second PCR, running roughly 7 to 11 cycles, was carried out with a sample-barcoded 5' primer and a J-beta primer mix. TCRdb itself ran the 5' RACE reads through MiXCR, one entry per CDR3 protein. The data hold hundreds of thousands of distinct CDR3 sequences, with around 50% observed a single time. The sample was blood. The receptors here all came from a woman over 75 in good health.

At least ten counts were recorded for this clonotype. The chain links TRBV11-1 to TRBJ2-1; D gene uncertain. The length of the CDR3 is 14 residues. Trimming pared 4 bases from V and 8 bases from J, leaving 15 bases between. Germline CDR1 reads SGHAT; CDR2 reads FQDESV (reference sequence). CDR3 region: CASSSPASTHEQFF. The CDR3 DNA follows: TGTGCCAGCAGCTCCCCTGCGAGTACCCATGAGCAGTTCTTC.

The chain combines TRBV3-1 with TRBJ2-3; 15 bases map to TRBD2. After removal of 0 bases from V and 6 bases from J, the junction contained 7 bases not matched to a gene. CDR3 length: 18 amino acids. Germline CDR1 and CDR2: LGHDT and YNNKEL (reference sequence). CDR3 nucleotide sequence: TGTGCCAGCAGCCAAGAGGGGACTAGCGGGAGGAGTTCGGATACGCAGTATTTT. Its protein product is CASSQEGTSGRSSDTQYF.

The V call is TRBV7-2, the J call TRBJ1-4, with 11 bases aligning to TRBD1. V was pared by 6 bases and J by 6 bases, with 3 bases of the junction left unmatched. The germline CDR1 and CDR2 sequences are SGHTA and FQGNSA. The CDR3 covers 14 residues. The DNA for the CDR3 is TGTGCCAGCAGGTGGACAGGGGGCGATGAAAAACTGTTTTTT. It translates to CASRWTGGDEKLFF. Together with reference TRBV7-2 and TRBJ1-4, the CDR3 gives the full variable domain: GAGVSQSPSNKVTEKGKDVELRCDPISGHTALYWYRQSLGQGLEFLIYFQGNSAPDKSGLPSDRFSAERTGGSVSTLTIQRTQQEDSAVYLCASRWTGGDEKLFFGSGTQLSVL.

This clonotype was seen only a few times. The rearrangement uses TRBV20-1 and TRBJ2-1; TRBD2 matches 12 bases. The CDR3 runs to 16 residues. J gave up 2 bases and V 4 bases, and 6 bases lay outside the gene matches. The V gene's germline CDR1 is DFQATT and CDR2 SNEGSKA (reference sequence). The CDR3 sequence: CSATGGLAGTYNEQFF. The CDR3, as DNA: TGCAGTGCTACCGGGGGACTAGCGGGTACCTACAATGAGCAGTTCTTC.

This sequence joins TRBV7-8 and TRBJ1-1; TRBD1 might be the D (6 bases). The CDR3 has 16 amino acids. Trimming pared 1 base from V and 2 bases from J, leaving 14 bases between. Germline V gene data show CDR1 as SGHVS and CDR2 as FQNEAQ. CDR3 DNA: TGTGCCAGCAGCTTAGAGGGTGGGGGCAGAAACACTGAAGCTTTCTTT. Protein sequence: CASSLEGGGRNTEAFF.

V and J are TRBV5-1 and TRBJ1-1; tentatively, D is TRBD1 (5 bases). Trimming shortened V by 7 bases and J by 1 base, and 14 bases separated the two germline ends. Germline assignment: CDR1 SGHRS and CDR2 YFSETQ. The CDR3 is 14 amino acids. The CDR3, as DNA: TGCGCCAGCCCACCTCCGACAGAGAACACTGAAGCTTTCTTT. Its protein is CASPPPTENTEAFF. Filled out from reference TRBV5-1 and TRBJ1-1, the complete variable domain reads KAGVTQTPRYLIKTRGQQVTLSCSPISGHRSVSWYQQTPGQGLQFLFEYFSETQRNKGNFPGRFSGRQFSNSRSEMNVSTLELGDSALYLCASPPPTENTEAFFGQGTRLTVV.

This clonotype was seen repeatedly, ten times or more. This chain uses TRBV15 with TRBJ2-1; no clear D. Trimming took off 3 bases at V and 4 bases at J, with 19 bases between the two ends. The CDR3 totals 17 residues. CDR1 and CDR2 from the germline V gene are LNHNV and YYDKDF (reference sequence). CDR3 amino acids: CATSRGPDRVLYNEQFF. The CDR3 DNA sequence: TGTGCCACCAGCAGGGGCCCTGATAGGGTTCTATACAATGAGCAGTTCTTC.

To note about this clonotype: Its ends do not fully match the called genes, so a read error is possible. The chain employs TRBV3-1 and TRBJ1-2, with D perhaps TRBD1 (6 bases). This CDR3 region has 13 residues. Germline loops: CDR1 LGHDT, CDR2 YNNKEL (reference sequence). The DNA of the CDR3 is TGTGCCAGCAGCCAAACAGGGAACTATGGCCACACCTTC. Its translation: CASSQTGNYGHTF.

In regard to this clonotype: Given a much more abundant clone one base away, this may be a read error. The chain uses TRBV3-1 and TRBJ2-1, with D perhaps matching TRBD1 (6 bases). Germline-derived CDR1 and CDR2 are LGHDT and YNNKEL (reference sequence). The CDR3 has 16 residues. Trimming removed 4 bases from V and 7 bases from J, with 20 bases in between. CDR3 in amino acids: CASSPSGALRGNEQFF. For the CDR3, the DNA is TGTGCCAGCAGCCCATCAGGGGCCCTAAGGGGTAATGAGCAGTTCTTC.

The chain carries TRBV6-5 and TRBJ1-4; D is undetermined. Germline values: CDR1 MNHEY, CDR2 SVGAGI. Deletions cut 0 bases from V and 8 bases from J, with 13 bases between. The CDR3 length is 15 residues. The CDR3 protein is CASSYSRRVGEKLFF. DNA for the CDR3: TGTGCCAGCAGTTACTCGAGACGGGTAGGGGAAAAACTGTTTTTT.

This clonotype was seen at least ten times. The chain recombines TRBV6-6 with TRBJ1-5; D remains ambiguous. Trimming removed 10 bases at V and 2 bases at J, with 9 bases between. This CDR3 comprises 12 residues. Germline CDR1 is MNHNY and CDR2 is SVGAGI (reference sequence). CDR3 DNA: TGTGCCATCACTACGGGCAATCAGCCCCAGCATTTT. It encodes CAITTGNQPQHF.

Note on this clonotype: This sequence may be a read error, since a much larger clone differs from it by one base. The chain is built from TRBV20-1 and TRBJ2-1; 10 nucleotides line up with TRBD2. The CDR3 is 15 residues long. J gave up 9 bases and V 2 bases, and 10 bases lay outside the gene matches. Germline CDR1 DFQATT, CDR2 SNEGSKA (reference sequence). CDR3 sequence reads: CSARKASGGHSEQFF. In DNA form, the CDR3 reads TGCAGTGCTAGAAAGGCTAGCGGGGGTCACAGTGAGCAGTTCTTC.

A word on this clonotype: It may be a read error: a sequence one base away is much more abundant. The rearrangement joins TRBV12-3 or TRBV12-4 to TRBJ2-4; no reliable D call. The CDR3 is 14 amino acids. V was clipped by 5 bases and J by 3 bases, with 11 bases between them. The CDR3 sequence is CASSATELKNIQYF. Written as DNA, the CDR3 is TGTGCCAGCAGTGCAACGGAACTCAAAAACATTCAGTACTTC.

This clonotype was seen a few times. A read error may be the cause here, since a much bigger clone is one base away. The CDR3 spells CAIKTTSGIVDEQYF. The CDR3 nucleotides are TGTGCCATCAAGACGACTAGCGGGATTGTGGATGAGCAGTACTTC. The genes are TRBV10-3 and TRBJ2-5; 11 bases agree with TRBD2. Unmatched junction bases numbered 15, after V lost 7 bases and J lost 11 bases. The germline V gene encodes CDR1 ENHRY and CDR2 SYGVKD. The CDR3 runs to 15 residues.

This clonotype was picked up many times. The chain joins TRBV12-3 or TRBV12-4 to TRBJ2-7; 7 nucleotides align to TRBD2. The CDR3 loop spans 12 amino acids. V lost 8 bases, J lost 0 bases, and 1 base stayed unmatched. This CDR3 reads CASGRDSYEQYF. The CDR3 coding sequence is TGTGCCAGCGGGAGGGACTCCTACGAGCAGTACTTC.